This TCR beta chain came from a study of blood T cell repertoires in COVID-19. The method was immunoSEQ multiplex PCR; TCRdb's version includes in-frame clones alone and lacks a portion of them. This sample yields 150,000 to 200,000 clones, of which about 90% are seen a single time; about 1.2% belongs to the top ten. Germline-derived CDR1 and CDR2 are ENHRY and SYGVKD. Between the trimmed V and J ends, which lost 4 bases and 6 bases, there was a span of 13 bases. CDR3 length equals 14 residues. This chain links TRBV10-3 with TRBJ2-1, with D possibly being TRBD1 (5 bases). Sequenced material: PBMCs or T cells enriched from blood (not recorded which). The receptor comes from a human donor with acute COVID-19. The donor label of this sample is uncertain. CDR3 sequence (DNA): TGTGCCATCAGTGGGGGCAGGGCAACCAATGAGCAGTTCTTC. Its protein product is CAISGGRATNEQFF.